The 16 T cell receptor beta chains reported below all come from one sample, sequenced in a study of low-dose radiotherapy and immunotherapy resistance in tumors. As for time point: before trial treatment. Alpha- and beta-chain coverage of first-strand cDNA came from TRAV- and TRBV-specific primers. The TCRs were subjected to amplification over approximately 19 PCR cycles employing a constant-region primer in conjunction with a V-primer adapter. TCRdb redid the calling of the reads with MiXCR, one entry per CDR3 protein. The sample records under 90,000 distinct CDR3 sequences, less than 35% being singletons. The sample consisted of PBMCs, taken before treatment. These receptors were obtained from a female donor with ovarian cancer.

This clonotype showed up many times. The chain joins TRBV6-2 or TRBV6-3 to TRBJ2-5; a weak D match, TRBD1 (6 bases). Trimming left V 6 bases short and J 1 base short, with 12 bases between. CDR3 length: 14 residues. Germline V gene data show CDR1 as MNHEY and CDR2 as SVGEGT. In DNA form, the CDR3 reads TGTGCCAGCAGGAAGGACAGCCTCCAAGAGACCCAGTACTTC. Translation gives CASRKDSLQETQYF.

In its sample, this clonotype was seen many times. The chain links TRBV19 to TRBJ1-6; TRBD1 is a possible D gene (6 bases). V dropped 8 bases and J dropped 7 bases, with 9 bases sitting between them. This CDR3 has 12 amino acids. CDR1 is LNHDA and CDR2 is SQIVND in the germline V gene (reference sequence). The CDR3 protein is CASEQGNSPLHF. CDR3 coding DNA: TGTGCCAGTGAACAGGGAAATTCACCCCTCCACTTT.

This rearrangement joins TRBV11-1 to TRBJ2-1, with D possibly matching TRBD1 (6 bases). V was clipped by 5 bases and J by 8 bases, with 16 bases between them. The CDR3 consists of 14 residues. The germline V gene encodes CDR1 SGHAT and CDR2 FQDESV (reference sequence). The CDR3 spells CASSVNTGFDEQFF. Here the CDR3 DNA reads TGTGCCAGCAGCGTAAATACAGGGTTTGATGAGCAGTTCTTC. The full variable domain, its missing parts supplied by reference TRBV11-1 and TRBJ2-1, is EAEVAQSPRYKITEKSQAVAFWCDPISGHATLYWYRQILGQGPELLVQFQDESVVDDSQLPKDRFSAERLKGVDSTLKIQPAELGDSAMYLCASSVNTGFDEQFFGPGTRLTVL.

There are many counts of this clonotype. J is TRBJ1-4 and V is TRBV29-1; 7 bases agree with TRBD1. This CDR3 has 13 amino acids. Unmatched junction bases numbered 10, after V lost 7 bases and J lost 8 bases. The germline V gene has CDR1 SQVTM and CDR2 ANQGSEA. The CDR3 protein is CSAQGGVNEKLFF. The CDR3 nucleotides read TGCAGCGCGCAAGGGGGCGTTAACGAAAAACTGTTTTTT.

This clonotype was recorded many times. The V gene is TRBV7-2, the J gene TRBJ2-5, with 7 bases that match TRBD2. Germline V gene data show CDR1 as SGHTA and CDR2 as FQGNSA. The V segment lost 5 bases and the J segment 1 base; nucleotides outside the gene matches: 4. This CDR3 is 14 amino acids long. The CDR3 DNA reads TGTGCCAGCAGCACCGGGACTACCCAAGAGACCCAGTACTTC. Residues: CASSTGTTQETQYF.

Notes on this clonotype: Only one base separates this from a far larger clonotype, so it likely reflects a read error. The chain links TRBV7-9 to TRBJ1-2, with D unresolved. V was trimmed by 0 bases and J by 0 bases, leaving 8 bases between them. CDR1 SEHNR and CDR2 FQNEAQ come from the germline V gene (reference sequence). The CDR3 is made up of 15 amino acids. CDR3 in amino acids: CASSLAATSNYGYTF. The CDR3 nucleotides are TGTGCCAGCAGCTTAGCAGCAACCTCTAACTATGGCTACACCTTC.

This clonotype was seen at least ten times. The chain uses TRBV7-2 and TRBJ2-1, with 12 bases matching TRBD2. The CDR3 extends over 18 amino acids. Per germline, CDR1 SGHTA and CDR2 FQGNSA. With V trimmed by 3 bases and J by 9 bases, 15 bases remained unmatched. DNA for the CDR3: TGTGCCAGCAGCTTTCGGGACGGACTAGCGGGACAGTACGGTGAGCAGTTCTTC. This translates into CASSFRDGLAGQYGEQFF.

The chain combines TRBV5-5 with TRBJ2-3; 11 nucleotides agree with TRBD2. CDR3 length: 15 residues. CDR1 SGHKS and CDR2 YYEKEE come from the germline V gene (reference sequence). With 4 bases clipped from V and 3 bases from J, the junction kept 4 bases outside the gene matches. The CDR3 DNA reads as TGTGCCAGCAGCATACTAGCGGGAGCGACAGATACGCAGTATTTT. Translated: CASSILAGATDTQYF.

This clonotype was counted ten times or more. The CDR3 spells CASSLAGTVNTEAFF. DNA of the CDR3: TGCGCCAGCAGCTTAGCCGGGACGGTGAACACTGAAGCTTTCTTT. The chain joins TRBV5-1 to TRBJ1-1; tentatively, D is TRBD1 (5 bases). Deletions cut 2 bases from V and 0 bases from J, with 11 bases between. The CDR3 has 15 amino acids. Germline loops: CDR1 SGHRS, CDR2 YFSETQ.

This clonotype was recorded only once. This chain's CDR3 is CASSVRLWGYEQYF. In DNA, the CDR3 is TGTGCCAGCAGTGTACGACTATGGGGCTACGAGCAGTACTTC. The chain links TRBV6-1 to TRBJ2-7; TRBD2 might be the D (5 bases). Germline V gene lookup returns CDR1 MNHNS and CDR2 SASEGT. The CDR3 length is 14 residues. Trimming took 4 bases from V and 3 from J, leaving 13 bases between them.

This clonotype has at least ten counts. The rearrangement links TRBV7-2 to TRBJ2-7, with TRBD2 matching over 9 bases. V was clipped by 1 base and J by 12 bases; unmatched bases: 10. CDR3 size: 14 residues. Germline CDR1 is SGHTA and CDR2 is FQGNSA. CDR3 coding DNA: TGTGCCAGCAGCTTAGAAAAGGCTAGCGGGGAGTGGTACTTC. Translating gives CASSLEKASGEWYF. The entire variable domain, with the rest obtained from reference TRBV7-2 and TRBJ2-7, is as follows: GAGVSQSPSNKVTEKGKDVELRCDPISGHTALYWYRQSLGQGLEFLIYFQGNSAPDKSGLPSDRFSAERTGGSVSTLTIQRTQQEDSAVYLCASSLEKASGEWYFGPGTRLTVT.

There are many counts of this clonotype. V usage is TRBV28 and J usage is TRBJ2-5, with D possibly TRBD2 on 5 matching bases. The V end was cut by 6 bases, the J end by 10 bases, with 12 bases between. The germline V gene has CDR1 MDHEN and CDR2 SYDVKM. The CDR3 has 11 amino acids. This chain's CDR3 is CASRSVAGQYF. The CDR3 nucleotides are TGTGCCAGCAGATCCGTCGCGGGCCAGTACTTC.

The chain combines TRBV6-2 or TRBV6-3 with TRBJ1-2, with 7 bases aligning to TRBD1. From germline, CDR1 is MNHEY and CDR2 SVGEGT. Losses at the gene ends were 5 bases for V and 4 bases for J; bases not matched to a gene: 16. The CDR3 has 17 amino acids. CDR3 DNA: TGTGCCAGCAGTGATACCACCGGGACAGCCTTCTTCTATGGCTACACCTTC. It translates to CASSDTTGTAFFYGYTF.

In this sample, this clonotype turned up many times. The chain's CDR3 is CASSLGGQGPYEQYF. The DNA for the CDR3 is TGTGCCAGCAGCTTAGGGGGACAGGGGCCCTACGAGCAGTACTTC. V is TRBV11-3 and J is TRBJ2-7; 10 bases match TRBD1. The V segment lost 1 base and the J segment 2 bases; nucleotides outside the gene matches: 2. This CDR3 is built from 15 residues. Germline values: CDR1 SGHNT, CDR2 YENEEA. Based on the CDR3 plus reference TRBV11-3 and TRBJ2-7, the full variable domain is EAGVVQSPRYKIIEKKQPVAFWCNPISGHNTLYWYLQNLGQGPELLIRYENEEAVDDSQLPKDRFSAERLKGVDSTLKIQPAELGDSAVYLCASSLGGQGPYEQYFGPGTRLTVT.

This clonotype was seen many times. Relative to the germline gene, one junction end is altered; a read error may explain this. The J gene is TRBJ1-2, the V gene TRBV5-1, with TRBD1 matching over 8 bases. CDR1 SGHRS and CDR2 YFSETQ come from the germline V gene. The CDR3 sequence is 17 residues long. CDR3 in amino acids: CASSPGQGQGFHHGYTF. CDR3 DNA sequence: TGTGCCAGCAGCCCCGGACAGGGACAAGGGTTCCACCATGGCTACACCTTC.

Details on this clonotype: It is likely a read error: a sequence one base away is far more abundant. V usage is TRBV6-8 and J usage is TRBJ1-1; 10 bases match TRBD1. The CDR3 extends over 15 amino acids. The trim removed 5 bases at V and 4 bases at J, leaving 7 bases unmatched. Germline V gene data show CDR1 as MNHGY and CDR2 as SAAAGT. CDR3 nucleotides: TGTGCCAGCAGTGCCCAGGACAGGGGGGTCACTGAAGCTTTCTTT. Its translation: CASSAQDRGVTEAFF.